Listed below are T cell receptor beta chains from one sample, sequenced in a study of cytomegalovirus exposure and HLA in healthy donors. The table came from immunoSEQ multiplex PCR; TCRdb's copy has only in-frame clones and leaves some out. This sample has about 31,000 clones; around 60% occur once, and the top ten carry over 20%. The sample was PBMCs. These receptors came from a man in his fifties in good health and CMV-seropositive. The CDR3 runs from the conserved cysteine through the conserved F or W. The D gene is left open where the match is weak. The size entry is marked missing in some rows and otherwise reads once, few, many or a size class.

J gene: TRBJ2-3
V gene: TRBV20-1
clone size: NA
D gene: NA
CDR3 protein: CSAPEGDTQYF
CDR3 DNA: TGCAGTGCCCCAGAGGGCGATACGCAGTATTTT

J gene: TRBJ2-7
V gene: TRBV18
clone size: few
D gene: TRBD1
CDR3 protein: CASSSRGQDYEQYF
CDR3 DNA: TGTGCCAGCTCATCACGGGGACAGGACTACGAGCAGTACTTC

J gene: TRBJ1-2
V gene: TRBV29-1
clone size: NA
D gene: TRBD1
CDR3 protein: CSVEWGQPYGYTF
CDR3 DNA: TGCAGCGTTGAATGGGGACAGCCCTATGGCTACACCTTC

J gene: TRBJ2-1
V gene: TRBV2
clone size: NA
D gene: TRBD1
CDR3 protein: CANGQGDNEQFF
CDR3 DNA: TGTGCCAACGGGCAGGGGGACAATGAGCAGTTCTTC

J gene: TRBJ1-2
V gene: TRBV6-5
clone size: NA
D gene: NA
CDR3 protein: CASRGRVGYTF
CDR3 DNA: TGTGCCAGCAGGGGTCGGGTGGGCTACACCTTC

J gene: TRBJ1-5
V gene: TRBV7-8
clone size: few
D gene: NA
CDR3 protein: CASSLYGNSNQPQHF
CDR3 DNA: TGTGCCAGCAGCTTATACGGGAATAGCAATCAGCCCCAGCATTTT

J gene: TRBJ1-4
V gene: TRBV30
clone size: NA
D gene: TRBD1
CDR3 protein: CAWTNKAGGTNEKLFF
CDR3 DNA: TGTGCCTGGACTAACAAGGCAGGGGGGACTAATGAAAAACTGTTTTTT

J gene: TRBJ2-3
V gene: TRBV2
clone size: NA
D gene: NA
CDR3 protein: CASRLGDTQYF
CDR3 DNA: TGTGCCAGCAGGCTCGGAGATACGCAGTATTTT

J gene: TRBJ1-4
V gene: TRBV28
clone size: once
D gene: TRBD1
CDR3 protein: CASSILQGYEEKLFF
CDR3 DNA: TGTGCCAGCAGTATACTACAGGGGTACGAGGAAAAACTGTTTTTT

J gene: TRBJ1-2
V gene: TRBV30
clone size: NA
D gene: NA
CDR3 protein: CAWRFAAGRGYTF
CDR3 DNA: TGTGCCTGGAGGTTTGCTGCCGGGAGGGGCTACACCTTC

J gene: TRBJ2-1
V gene: TRBV4-1
clone size: NA
D gene: NA
CDR3 protein: CASSQQTSSYNEQFF
CDR3 DNA: TGCGCCAGCAGCCAGCAGACAAGCTCCTACAATGAGCAGTTCTTC

J gene: TRBJ2-1
V gene: TRBV6-6
clone size: medium-sized
D gene: NA
CDR3 protein: CASSYGREQFF
CDR3 DNA: TGTGCCAGCAGTTACGGGCGTGAGCAGTTCTTC

J gene: TRBJ2-5
V gene: TRBV7-2
clone size: NA
D gene: NA
CDR3 protein: CASSYNGGSGETQYF
CDR3 DNA: TGTGCCAGCAGCTACAACGGCGGTTCGGGGGAGACCCAGTACTTC

J gene: TRBJ2-1
V gene: TRBV6-6
clone size: NA
D gene: TRBD2
CDR3 protein: CASSLAESSYNEQFF
CDR3 DNA: TGTGCCAGCAGTCTAGCGGAGAGCTCCTACAATGAGCAGTTCTTC

J gene: TRBJ2-2
V gene: TRBV11-3
clone size: NA
D gene: TRBD2
CDR3 protein: CASSLASGVNTGELFF
CDR3 DNA: TGTGCCAGCAGCTTAGCTAGCGGAGTGAACACCGGGGAGCTGTTTTTT

J gene: TRBJ1-2
V gene: TRBV30
clone size: NA
D gene: NA
CDR3 protein: CAWKVTPTLYGYTF
CDR3 DNA: TGTGCCTGGAAGGTGACACCCACCCTCTATGGCTACACCTTC

J gene: TRBJ2-2
V gene: TRBV20-1
clone size: NA
D gene: NA
CDR3 protein: CSASSAGELFF
CDR3 DNA: TGCAGTGCTAGTAGCGCCGGGGAGCTGTTTTTT

J gene: TRBJ2-5
V gene: TRBV13
clone size: NA
D gene: TRBD2
CDR3 protein: CASSLGGAGTQETQYF
CDR3 DNA: TGTGCCAGCAGCTTAGGAGGAGCGGGAACCCAAGAGACCCAGTACTTC

J gene: TRBJ2-3
V gene: TRBV7-3
clone size: NA
D gene: NA
CDR3 protein: CASSLVRVNTQYF
CDR3 DNA: TGTGCCAGCAGCCTTGTGCGGGTAAATACGCAGTATTTT

J gene: TRBJ2-7
V gene: TRBV29-1
clone size: NA
D gene: NA
CDR3 protein: CSVDLGDGYEQYF
CDR3 DNA: TGCAGCGTTGACTTGGGAGATGGGTACGAGCAGTACTTC

J gene: TRBJ2-5
V gene: TRBV30
clone size: NA
D gene: NA
CDR3 protein: CAWRIKGGEGSQYF
CDR3 DNA: TGTGCCTGGAGGATAAAAGGGGGAGAAGGATCGCAGTACTTC

J gene: TRBJ2-2
V gene: TRBV30
clone size: NA
D gene: TRBD1
CDR3 protein: CAGTDTGELFF
CDR3 DNA: TGTGCCGGGACAGACACCGGGGAGCTGTTTTTT

J gene: TRBJ2-3
V gene: TRBV2
clone size: NA
D gene: NA
CDR3 protein: CASRENTDTQYF
CDR3 DNA: TGTGCCAGCAGAGAGAACACAGATACGCAGTATTTT

J gene: TRBJ2-7
V gene: TRBV10-2
clone size: few
D gene: TRBD2
CDR3 protein: CASRGTTYEQYF
CDR3 DNA: TGCGCCAGCAGAGGGACTACTTACGAGCAGTACTTC

J gene: TRBJ2-2
V gene: TRBV5-4
clone size: NA
D gene: TRBD2
CDR3 protein: CASSRGTSGSTGELFF
CDR3 DNA: TGTGCCAGCAGCCGCGGGACTAGCGGGAGCACCGGGGAGCTGTTTTTT

J gene: TRBJ2-2
V gene: TRBV4-1
clone size: few
D gene: TRBD2
CDR3 protein: CASSLGAGVTGELFF
CDR3 DNA: TGCGCCAGCAGCTTGGGCGCGGGGGTAACCGGGGAGCTGTTTTTT

J gene: TRBJ2-5
V gene: TRBV7-2
clone size: NA
D gene: TRBD2
CDR3 protein: CASRGGIKETQYF
CDR3 DNA: TGTGCCAGCAGGGGGGGGATTAAAGAGACCCAGTACTTC

J gene: TRBJ1-6
V gene: TRBV5-5
clone size: few
D gene: NA
CDR3 protein: CASSLVLDTYSPLHF
CDR3 DNA: TGTGCCAGCAGCTTGGTTTTGGACACTTATTCACCCCTCCACTTT

J gene: TRBJ2-1
V gene: TRBV7-8
clone size: NA
D gene: TRBD2
CDR3 protein: CASSLDWGGDEQFF
CDR3 DNA: TGTGCCAGCAGCTTAGACTGGGGGGGGGATGAGCAGTTCTTC

J gene: TRBJ1-5
V gene: TRBV30
clone size: NA
D gene: NA
CDR3 protein: CAWSVGSGGQPQHF
CDR3 DNA: TGTGCCTGGAGTGTAGGGTCAGGAGGCCAGCCCCAGCATTTT

J gene: TRBJ1-5
V gene: TRBV28
clone size: NA
D gene: NA
CDR3 protein: CASSGGGNQPQHF
CDR3 DNA: TGTGCCAGCAGTGGGGGGGGCAATCAGCCCCAGCATTTT

J gene: TRBJ2-7
V gene: TRBV10-2
clone size: NA
D gene: TRBD2
CDR3 protein: CASGGSVGGADEQYF
CDR3 DNA: TGCGCCAGCGGGGGGAGCGTGGGAGGGGCCGACGAGCAGTACTTC

J gene: TRBJ2-7
V gene: TRBV6-1
clone size: NA
D gene: TRBD2
CDR3 protein: CAGGASGAYEQYF
CDR3 DNA: TGTGCCGGTGGGGCTAGCGGGGCGTACGAGCAGTACTTC

J gene: TRBJ2-7
V gene: TRBV7-2
clone size: NA
D gene: NA
CDR3 protein: CASSLIQGSYEQYF
CDR3 DNA: TGTGCCAGCAGCTTAATCCAGGGTTCCTACGAGCAGTACTTC

J gene: TRBJ2-4
V gene: TRBV30
clone size: once
D gene: NA
CDR3 protein: CAWREQGWDIQYF
CDR3 DNA: TGTGCCTGGAGGGAACAGGGATGGGACATTCAGTACTTC

J gene: TRBJ2-5
V gene: TRBV9
clone size: few
D gene: NA
CDR3 protein: CASSVWEAGTQYF
CDR3 DNA: TGTGCCAGCAGCGTTTGGGAGGCGGGCACCCAGTACTTC

J gene: TRBJ1-5
V gene: TRBV4-1
clone size: NA
D gene: TRBD1
CDR3 protein: CASSQAPTGLNQPQHF
CDR3 DNA: TGCGCCAGCAGCCAGGCACCGACAGGGTTAAATCAGCCCCAGCATTTT

J gene: TRBJ2-5
V gene: TRBV30
clone size: NA
D gene: NA
CDR3 protein: CAWSWTSQETQYF
CDR3 DNA: TGTGCCTGGAGTTGGACAAGCCAAGAGACCCAGTACTTC

J gene: TRBJ2-7
V gene: TRBV29-1
clone size: NA
D gene: TRBD1
CDR3 protein: CSVQDRGPYEQYF
CDR3 DNA: TGCAGCGTCCAGGACAGGGGGCCCTACGAGCAGTACTTC

J gene: TRBJ2-1
V gene: TRBV7-2
clone size: NA
D gene: NA
CDR3 protein: CASSFMQANNEQFF
CDR3 DNA: TGTGCCAGCAGCTTTATGCAGGCGAACAATGAGCAGTTCTTC

J gene: TRBJ2-7
V gene: TRBV5-1
clone size: NA
D gene: NA
CDR3 protein: CASSPLVLGARYEQYF
CDR3 DNA: TGCGCCAGCAGCCCCCTCGTTTTGGGGGCGAGGTACGAGCAGTACTTC

J gene: TRBJ2-1
V gene: TRBV11-2
clone size: once
D gene: TRBD2
CDR3 protein: CASSLGGSGSADEQFF
CDR3 DNA: TGTGCCAGCAGCTTAGGCGGTAGCGGGAGTGCCGATGAGCAGTTCTTC

J gene: TRBJ2-2
V gene: TRBV28
clone size: few
D gene: TRBD2
CDR3 protein: CASSLSRGGTGELFF
CDR3 DNA: TGTGCCAGCAGTTTATCGCGCGGGGGGACCGGGGAGCTGTTTTTT

J gene: TRBJ1-4
V gene: TRBV18
clone size: NA
D gene: TRBD1
CDR3 protein: CASSPQGAKEKLFF
CDR3 DNA: TGTGCCAGCTCACCACAGGGGGCAAAAGAAAAACTGTTTTTT

J gene: TRBJ2-5
V gene: TRBV7-9
clone size: NA
D gene: NA
CDR3 protein: CASSLVGSWETQYF
CDR3 DNA: TGTGCCAGCAGCTTAGTGGGGAGTTGGGAGACCCAGTACTTC

J gene: TRBJ2-1
V gene: TRBV29-1
clone size: NA
D gene: TRBD1
CDR3 protein: CSGLTGPDEQFF
CDR3 DNA: TGCAGCGGCCTGACAGGGCCAGATGAGCAGTTCTTC

J gene: TRBJ1-1
V gene: TRBV29-1
clone size: NA
D gene: NA
CDR3 protein: CSAADKVNTEAFF
CDR3 DNA: TGCAGCGCCGCGGATAAGGTGAACACTGAAGCTTTCTTT

J gene: TRBJ1-1
V gene: TRBV9
clone size: NA
D gene: NA
CDR3 protein: CASSVGVMNTEAFF
CDR3 DNA: TGTGCCAGCAGCGTCGGGGTTATGAACACTGAAGCTTTCTTT

J gene: TRBJ2-5
V gene: TRBV7-9
clone size: NA
D gene: NA
CDR3 protein: CASSLASGTQETQYF
CDR3 DNA: TGTGCCAGCAGCTTAGCCAGCGGGACACAAGAGACCCAGTACTTC

J gene: TRBJ2-1
V gene: TRBV4-2
clone size: once
D gene: TRBD2
CDR3 protein: CASSQGGGAKNEQFF
CDR3 DNA: TGTGCCAGCAGCCAAGGCGGGGGGGCCAAGAATGAGCAGTTCTTC

J gene: TRBJ1-4
V gene: TRBV30
clone size: NA
D gene: TRBD1
CDR3 protein: CAWGDRGGKLFF
CDR3 DNA: TGTGCCTGGGGGGACAGGGGCGGAAAACTGTTTTTT